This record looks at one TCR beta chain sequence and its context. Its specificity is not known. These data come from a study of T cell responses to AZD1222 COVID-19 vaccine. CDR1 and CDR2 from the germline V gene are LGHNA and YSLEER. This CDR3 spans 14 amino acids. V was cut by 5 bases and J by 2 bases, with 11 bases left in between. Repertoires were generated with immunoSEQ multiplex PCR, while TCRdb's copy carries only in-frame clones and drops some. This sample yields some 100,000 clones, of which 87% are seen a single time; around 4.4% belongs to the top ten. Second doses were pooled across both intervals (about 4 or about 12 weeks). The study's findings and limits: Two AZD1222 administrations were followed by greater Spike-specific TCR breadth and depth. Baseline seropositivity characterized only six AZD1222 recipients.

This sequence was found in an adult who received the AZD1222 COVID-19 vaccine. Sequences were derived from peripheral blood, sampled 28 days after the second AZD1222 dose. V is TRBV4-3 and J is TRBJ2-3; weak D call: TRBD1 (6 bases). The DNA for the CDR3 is TGCGCCAGCAGCAACACAGGGTCCACAGATACGCAGTATTTT. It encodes CASSNTGSTDTQYF.